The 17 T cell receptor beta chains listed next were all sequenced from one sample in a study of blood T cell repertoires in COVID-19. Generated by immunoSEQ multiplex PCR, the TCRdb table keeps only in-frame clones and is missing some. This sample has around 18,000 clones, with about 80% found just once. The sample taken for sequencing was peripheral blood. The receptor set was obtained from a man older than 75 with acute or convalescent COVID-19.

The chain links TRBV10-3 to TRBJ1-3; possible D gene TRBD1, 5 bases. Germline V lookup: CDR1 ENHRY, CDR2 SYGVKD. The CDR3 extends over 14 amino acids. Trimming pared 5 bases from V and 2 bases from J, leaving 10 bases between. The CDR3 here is CAISTGGTGNTIYF. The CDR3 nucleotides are TGTGCCATCAGTACAGGCGGTACTGGAAACACCATATATTTT.

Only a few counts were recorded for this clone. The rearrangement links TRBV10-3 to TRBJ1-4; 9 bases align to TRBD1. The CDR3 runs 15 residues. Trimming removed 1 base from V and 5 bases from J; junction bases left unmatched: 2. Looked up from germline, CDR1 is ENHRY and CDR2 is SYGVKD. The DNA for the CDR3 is TGTGCCATCAGTGAGTACGGACAGGGGAATGAAAAACTGTTTTTT. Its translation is CAISEYGQGNEKLFF.

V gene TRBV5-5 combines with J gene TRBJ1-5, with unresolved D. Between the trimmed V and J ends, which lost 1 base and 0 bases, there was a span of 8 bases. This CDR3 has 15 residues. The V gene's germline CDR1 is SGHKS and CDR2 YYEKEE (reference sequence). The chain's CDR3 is CASSLRQDSNQPQHF. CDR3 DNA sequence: TGTGCCAGCAGCTTGAGGCAGGATAGCAATCAGCCCCAGCATTTT.

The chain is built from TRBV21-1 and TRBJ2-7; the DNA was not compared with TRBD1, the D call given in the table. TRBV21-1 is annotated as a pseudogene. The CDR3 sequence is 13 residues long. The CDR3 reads CASSNTGGYEQYF. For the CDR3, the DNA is TGTGCCAGCAGCAACACAGGCGGCTACGAGCAGTACTTC.

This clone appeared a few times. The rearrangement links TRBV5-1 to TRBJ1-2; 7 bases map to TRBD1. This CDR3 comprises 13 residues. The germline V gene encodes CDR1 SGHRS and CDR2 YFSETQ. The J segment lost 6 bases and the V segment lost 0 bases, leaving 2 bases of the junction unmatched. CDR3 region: CASSLVTGNGYTF. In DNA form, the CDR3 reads TGCGCCAGCAGCTTGGTGACAGGGAATGGCTACACCTTC. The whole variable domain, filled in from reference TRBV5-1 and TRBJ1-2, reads KAGVTQTPRYLIKTRGQQVTLSCSPISGHRSVSWYQQTPGQGLQFLFEYFSETQRNKGNFPGRFSGRQFSNSRSEMNVSTLELGDSALYLCASSLVTGNGYTFGSGTRLTVV.

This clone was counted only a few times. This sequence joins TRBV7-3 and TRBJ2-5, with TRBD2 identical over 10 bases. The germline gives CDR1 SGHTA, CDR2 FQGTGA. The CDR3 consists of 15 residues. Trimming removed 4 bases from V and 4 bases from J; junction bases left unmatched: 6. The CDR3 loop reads CASSSLAGVGETQYF. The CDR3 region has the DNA TGTGCCAGCAGCTCTCTAGCGGGGGTGGGAGAGACCCAGTACTTC. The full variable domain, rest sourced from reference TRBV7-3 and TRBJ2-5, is GAGVSQTPSNKVTEKGKYVELRCDPISGHTALYWYRQSLGQGPEFLIYFQGTGAADDSGLPNDRFFAVRPEGSVSTLKIQRTERGDSAVYLCASSSLAGVGETQYFGPGTRLLVL.

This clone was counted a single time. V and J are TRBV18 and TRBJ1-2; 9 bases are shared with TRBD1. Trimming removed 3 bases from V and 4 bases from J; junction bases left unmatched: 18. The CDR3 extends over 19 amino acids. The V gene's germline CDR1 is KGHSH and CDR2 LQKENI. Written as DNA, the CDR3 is TGTGCCAGCTCACCCGAAAGACGAATTACAGGGGGCGGTCTCTATGGCTACACCTTC. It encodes CASSPERRITGGGLYGYTF.

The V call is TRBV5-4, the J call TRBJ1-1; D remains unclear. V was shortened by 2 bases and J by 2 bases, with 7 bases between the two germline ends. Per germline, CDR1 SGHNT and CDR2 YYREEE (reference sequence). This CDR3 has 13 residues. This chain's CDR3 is CASSFDTNTEAFF. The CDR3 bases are TGTGCCAGCAGCTTTGACACAAACACTGAAGCTTTCTTT.

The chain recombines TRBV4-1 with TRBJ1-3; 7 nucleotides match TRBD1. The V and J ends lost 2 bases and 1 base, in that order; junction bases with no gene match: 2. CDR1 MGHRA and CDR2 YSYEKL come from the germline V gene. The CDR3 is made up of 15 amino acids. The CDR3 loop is CASSQPTGSGNTIYF. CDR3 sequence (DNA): TGCGCCAGCAGCCAACCGACAGGGTCTGGAAACACCATATATTTT.

CDR3 sequence (DNA): TGTGCCAGCAGCGGCGGGACGGCGTCGGGGGAGCAGTACTTC. This gives the protein CASSGGTASGEQYF. The V call is TRBV9, the J call TRBJ2-7, with a possible D match to TRBD2 (6 bases). Per germline, CDR1 SGDLS and CDR2 YYNGEE. The CDR3 is made up of 14 amino acids. Trimming took 3 bases from V and 7 from J, leaving 17 bases between them.

CDR3 amino acids: CASSLAVSEAFF. CDR3 nucleotide sequence: TGTGCCAGCAGCTTAGCCGTGTCTGAAGCTTTCTTT. The chain combines TRBV7-2 with TRBJ1-1; D unclear. The CDR3 loop spans 12 amino acids. CDR1 is SGHTA, CDR2 FQGNSA, per germline. Between the trimmed V and J ends, which lost 0 bases and 6 bases, there was a span of 5 bases.

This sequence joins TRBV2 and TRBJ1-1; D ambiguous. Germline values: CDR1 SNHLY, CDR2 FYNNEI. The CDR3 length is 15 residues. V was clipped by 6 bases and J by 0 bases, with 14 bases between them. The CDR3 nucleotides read TGTGCCAGCAGGAGGAACGGCAACATGAACACTGAAGCTTTCTTT. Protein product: CASRRNGNMNTEAFF.

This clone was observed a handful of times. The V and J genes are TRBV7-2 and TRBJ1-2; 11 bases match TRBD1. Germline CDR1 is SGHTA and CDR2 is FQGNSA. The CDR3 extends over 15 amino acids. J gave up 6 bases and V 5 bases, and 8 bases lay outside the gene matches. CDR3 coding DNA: TGTGCCAGCAGCGGCCGGGACAGGGGGTTTAATGGCTACACCTTC. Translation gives CASSGRDRGFNGYTF. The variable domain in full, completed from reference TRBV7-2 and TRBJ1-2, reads GAGVSQSPSNKVTEKGKDVELRCDPISGHTALYWYRQSLGQGLEFLIYFQGNSAPDKSGLPSDRFSAERTGGSVSTLTIQRTQQEDSAVYLCASSGRDRGFNGYTFGSGTRLTVV.

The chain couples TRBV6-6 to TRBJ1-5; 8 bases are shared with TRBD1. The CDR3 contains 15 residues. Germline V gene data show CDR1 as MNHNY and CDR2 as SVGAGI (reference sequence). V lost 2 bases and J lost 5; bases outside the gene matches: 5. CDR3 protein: CASSYPTGGDQPQHF. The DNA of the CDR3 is TGTGCCAGCAGTTACCCTACAGGGGGAGATCAGCCCCAGCATTTT.

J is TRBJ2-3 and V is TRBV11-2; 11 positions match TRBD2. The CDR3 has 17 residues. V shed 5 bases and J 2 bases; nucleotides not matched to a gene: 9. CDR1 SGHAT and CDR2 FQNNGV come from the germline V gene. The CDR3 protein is CASSPGASGGITDTQYF. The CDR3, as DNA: TGTGCCAGCAGCCCAGGGGCTAGCGGGGGGATCACAGATACGCAGTATTTT.

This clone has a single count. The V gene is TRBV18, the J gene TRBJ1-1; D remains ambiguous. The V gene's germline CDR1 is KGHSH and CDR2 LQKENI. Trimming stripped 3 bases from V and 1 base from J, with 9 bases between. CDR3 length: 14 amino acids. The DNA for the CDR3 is TGTGCCAGCTCACCCGGGTCGGGGAACACTGAAGCTTTCTTT. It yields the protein CASSPGSGNTEAFF.

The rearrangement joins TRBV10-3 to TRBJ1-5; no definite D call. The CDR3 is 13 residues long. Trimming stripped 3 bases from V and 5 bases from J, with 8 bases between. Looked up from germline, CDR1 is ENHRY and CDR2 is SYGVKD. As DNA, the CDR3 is TGTGCCATCAGTGAAGAGGAGTATCAGCCCCAGCATTTT. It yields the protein CAISEEEYQPQHF.